Listed below are T cell receptor beta chains from one sample, sequenced in a study of blood T cell repertoires in COVID-19. The method was immunoSEQ multiplex PCR; TCRdb's version includes in-frame clones alone and lacks a portion of them. The sample lists hundreds of thousands of clones; roughly 89% were seen once. The material sequenced was PBMCs or T cells enriched from blood (not recorded which). The receptors here all came from a woman aged 25 to 45 with acute COVID-19. Both conserved end residues are part of each CDR3. The order of the fields is J gene, D gene, V gene, clone size, CDR3 protein, CDR3 DNA. D genes are given only for firm matches. Expanded clones are given a class, and other clones once, few, many or no size at all.

j_call: TRBJ1-2
d_call: .
v_call: TRBV7-8
clone_size: .
cdr3_aa: CASSPTQAAPGRGYTF
cdr3_nt: TGTGCCAGCTCACCCACTCAAGCAGCGCCGGGTCGTGGCTACACCTTC

j_call: TRBJ1-6
d_call: .
v_call: TRBV2
clone_size: .
cdr3_aa: CASRDRLQSSYNSPLHF
cdr3_nt: TGTGCCAGCAGAGACCGCTTACAGAGCTCCTATAATTCACCCCTCCACTTT

j_call: TRBJ2-2
d_call: TRBD1
v_call: TRBV18
clone_size: .
cdr3_aa: CASSPPNRGHGELFF
cdr3_nt: TGTGCCAGCTCACCACCGAACAGGGGACACGGGGAGCTGTTTTTT

j_call: TRBJ2-3
d_call: TRBD2
v_call: TRBV19
clone_size: .
cdr3_aa: CASSIMGLPSDTQYF
cdr3_nt: TGTGCCAGTAGTATAATGGGACTACCCTCAGATACGCAGTATTTT

j_call: TRBJ2-5
d_call: TRBD2
v_call: TRBV4-3
clone_size: .
cdr3_aa: CASSQEPLAGMETQYF
cdr3_nt: TGCGCCAGCAGCCAAGAACCCCTAGCGGGGATGGAGACCCAGTACTTC

j_call: TRBJ2-7
d_call: TRBD2
v_call: TRBV7-8
clone_size: .
cdr3_aa: CASSPRTAGTSGELGEQYF
cdr3_nt: TGTGCCAGCAGCCCCCGGACAGCCGGGACTAGCGGGGAACTGGGGGAGCAGTACTTC

j_call: TRBJ1-2
d_call: TRBD1
v_call: TRBV6-5
clone_size: once
cdr3_aa: CASSLDRVVDGYTF
cdr3_nt: TGTGCCAGCAGCTTGGACAGGGTCGTGGATGGCTACACCTTC

j_call: TRBJ2-4
d_call: TRBD1
v_call: TRBV27
clone_size: .
cdr3_aa: CASSEGQIAKNIQYF
cdr3_nt: TGTGCCAGCAGTGAGGGACAGATAGCCAAAAACATTCAGTACTTC

j_call: TRBJ1-6
d_call: .
v_call: TRBV4-1
clone_size: .
cdr3_aa: CASSQDKPGSSYNSPLHF
cdr3_nt: TGCGCCAGCAGCCAAGATAAACCGGGGAGCTCCTATAATTCACCCCTCCACTTT

j_call: TRBJ2-1
d_call: TRBD1
v_call: TRBV6-5
clone_size: .
cdr3_aa: CASSSRQGYNEQFF
cdr3_nt: TGTGCCAGCAGCTCAAGACAGGGATACAATGAGCAGTTCTTC

j_call: TRBJ1-1
d_call: .
v_call: TRBV10-3
clone_size: .
cdr3_aa: CAISESVENTEAFF
cdr3_nt: TGTGCCATCAGTGAGTCGGTAGAGAACACTGAAGCTTTCTTT

j_call: TRBJ1-6
d_call: .
v_call: TRBV11-2
clone_size: .
cdr3_aa: CASSLTETNSPLHF
cdr3_nt: TGTGCCAGCAGCTTAACAGAGACTAATTCACCCCTCCACTTT

j_call: TRBJ1-5
d_call: .
v_call: TRBV10-2
clone_size: .
cdr3_aa: CASSETGNQPQHF
cdr3_nt: TGCGCCAGCAGTGAGACGGGCAATCAGCCCCAGCATTTT

j_call: TRBJ1-2
d_call: .
v_call: TRBV5-1
clone_size: .
cdr3_aa: CASSLLLGLEVGYTF
cdr3_nt: TGCGCCAGCAGCTTGCTGTTAGGTTTAGAGGTTGGCTACACCTTC

j_call: TRBJ1-2
d_call: TRBD1
v_call: TRBV7-8
clone_size: .
cdr3_aa: CASSLRTGGAGYTF
cdr3_nt: TGTGCCAGCAGCTTAAGGACAGGGGGCGCGGGCTACACCTTC

j_call: TRBJ1-1
d_call: .
v_call: TRBV14
clone_size: .
cdr3_aa: CASSQSWEGAEAFF
cdr3_nt: TGTGCCAGCAGCCAATCTTGGGAGGGCGCTGAAGCTTTCTTT

j_call: TRBJ1-3
d_call: .
v_call: TRBV9
clone_size: .
cdr3_aa: CASSVEVDFTSGNTIYF
cdr3_nt: TGTGCCAGCAGCGTAGAGGTCGACTTTACCTCTGGAAACACCATATATTTT

j_call: TRBJ1-2
d_call: TRBD1
v_call: TRBV5-4
clone_size: once
cdr3_aa: CASSLKDRVVGYTF
cdr3_nt: TGTGCCAGCAGCCTGAAGGACAGGGTTGTTGGCTACACCTTC

j_call: TRBJ2-7
d_call: .
v_call: TRBV7-9
clone_size: .
cdr3_aa: CASSPRGGARDEQYF
cdr3_nt: TGTGCCAGCAGCCCAAGGGGGGGCGCGAGGGACGAGCAGTACTTC

j_call: TRBJ1-2
d_call: TRBD1
v_call: TRBV12-3/TRBV12-4
clone_size: .
cdr3_aa: CASTGQANYGYTF
cdr3_nt: TGTGCCAGCACCGGACAGGCCAACTATGGCTACACCTTC

j_call: TRBJ2-5
d_call: TRBD2
v_call: TRBV7-9
clone_size: .
cdr3_aa: CASSSRLAGEPGKTQYF
cdr3_nt: TGTGCCAGCAGCTCAAGACTAGCGGGGGAGCCGGGGAAGACCCAGTACTTC

j_call: TRBJ1-1
d_call: .
v_call: TRBV30
clone_size: few
cdr3_aa: CAWSVRVSTEAFF
cdr3_nt: TGTGCCTGGAGTGTACGGGTGTCCACTGAAGCTTTCTTT